A selection of T cell receptor beta chains follows, all from one sample in a study of OX40 agonist ivuxolimab in advanced cancers. Libraries were prepared by immunoSEQ multiplex PCR; TCRdb keeps only in-frame clonotypes and omits some of them. The table lists tens of thousands of clones, more than 80% of them singletons. The source material was CD4+ or CD8+ T cells sorted from blood, sampled in a trial of the OX40 agonist ivuxolimab. These receptors were collected from an adult with an advanced solid tumor such as melanoma, head and neck, liver or kidney cancer. CDR3s include the opening cysteine and the closing phenylalanine or tryptophan. Each record gives: clone size, V gene, J gene, D gene, CDR3 protein, CDR3 DNA. A D gene is named only where the DNA matches it firmly. Part of the rows lack a size; the others show once, few, many or a class for expanded clones.

size: NA
V: TRBV5-5
J: TRBJ1-6
D: TRBD1
CDR3: CASSHQRQGSNSPLHF
DNA: TGTGCCAGCAGCCATCAGAGACAGGGCAGTAATTCACCCCTCCACTTT

size: NA
V: TRBV6-5
J: TRBJ1-1
D: NA
CDR3: CASSNQGNTEAFF
DNA: TGTGCCAGCAGTAACCAGGGTAACACTGAAGCTTTCTTT

size: NA
V: TRBV6-5
J: TRBJ2-3
D: NA
CDR3: CASSYSRMADTQYF
DNA: TGTGCCAGCAGTTACTCCAGGATGGCAGATACGCAGTATTTT

size: NA
V: TRBV2
J: TRBJ1-6
D: NA
CDR3: CASSAGIYNSPLHF
DNA: TGTGCCAGCAGCGCCGGGATCTATAATTCACCCCTCCACTTT

size: NA
V: TRBV7-9
J: TRBJ1-2
D: NA
CDR3: CASSLEGGNGYTF
DNA: TGTGCCAGCAGCTTAGAAGGGGGGAATGGCTACACCTTC

size: few
V: TRBV27
J: TRBJ2-2
D: TRBD2
CDR3: CASSLRLAGMNTGELFF
DNA: TGTGCCAGCAGTTTAAGACTAGCGGGTATGAACACCGGGGAGCTGTTTTTT

size: NA
V: TRBV21-1
J: TRBJ2-3
D: NA
CDR3: CASSTLAGAGTDTQYF
DNA: TGTGCCAGCAGTACTCTAGCGGGAGCGGGCACAGATACGCAGTATTTT

size: NA
V: TRBV18
J: TRBJ2-3
D: NA
CDR3: CASSLSTGYTDTQYF
DNA: TGTGCCAGCTCACTCTCGACCGGGTACACAGATACGCAGTATTTT

size: NA
V: TRBV18
J: TRBJ2-1
D: TRBD2
CDR3: CASSTTTLAGGGQQFF
DNA: TGTGCCAGCTCCACCACGACGCTAGCGGGAGGGGGGCAGCAGTTCTTC

size: once
V: TRBV27
J: TRBJ2-1
D: NA
CDR3: CASSLTSSYNEQFF
DNA: TGTGCCAGCAGTTTGACTAGCTCCTACAATGAGCAGTTCTTC

size: NA
V: TRBV6-4
J: TRBJ1-2
D: TRBD1
CDR3: CASSDSYNRGREGGYTF
DNA: TGTGCCAGCAGTGACTCATATAACAGGGGGCGCGAGGGTGGCTACACCTTC

size: NA
V: TRBV5-8
J: TRBJ2-5
D: NA
CDR3: CASSLGNSYQETQYF
DNA: TGTGCCAGCAGCTTGGGAAATAGCTACCAAGAGACCCAGTACTTC

size: NA
V: TRBV27
J: TRBJ1-4
D: NA
CDR3: CASKDSSTNEKLFF
DNA: TGTGCCAGCAAAGACAGCTCAACTAATGAAAAACTGTTTTTT

size: NA
V: TRBV14
J: TRBJ2-2
D: NA
CDR3: CASRKAANTGELFF
DNA: TGTGCCAGCAGGAAGGCTGCGAACACCGGGGAGCTGTTTTTT

size: NA
V: TRBV27
J: TRBJ2-1
D: TRBD1
CDR3: CASNGQGLRDSSYNEQFF
DNA: TGTGCCAGCAACGGACAGGGTTTAAGGGACAGTTCCTACAATGAGCAGTTCTTC

size: NA
V: TRBV6-5
J: TRBJ2-5
D: NA
CDR3: CASSSQGGETQYF
DNA: TGTGCCAGCAGTTCCCAGGGGGGGGAGACCCAGTACTTC

size: NA
V: TRBV15
J: TRBJ2-6
D: NA
CDR3: CATSRGPRDPSGANVLTF
DNA: TGTGCCACCAGCAGGGGCCCCAGGGATCCTTCTGGGGCCAACGTCCTGACTTTC

size: NA
V: TRBV5-4
J: TRBJ2-5
D: NA
CDR3: CASSLRGSGGETQYF
DNA: TGTGCCAGCAGCCTCCGTGGTAGCGGAGGCGAGACCCAGTACTTC

size: once
V: TRBV9
J: TRBJ2-1
D: NA
CDR3: CASSVAGTYNEQFF
DNA: TGTGCCAGCAGCGTAGCCGGTACCTACAATGAGCAGTTCTTC

size: NA
V: TRBV2
J: TRBJ1-2
D: TRBD1
CDR3: CASSGTGRAYGYTF
DNA: TGTGCCAGCAGTGGGACAGGGAGGGCCTATGGCTACACCTTC

size: NA
V: TRBV29-1
J: TRBJ2-1
D: NA
CDR3: CSVKTNNEQFF
DNA: TGCAGCGTCAAGACCAACAATGAGCAGTTCTTC

size: NA
V: TRBV10-3
J: TRBJ1-4
D: TRBD1
CDR3: CAISGGYTGQGRTTNEKLFF
DNA: TGTGCCATCAGTGGGGGGTACACGGGACAGGGGCGAACAACTAATGAAAAACTGTTTTTT

size: NA
V: TRBV10-2
J: TRBJ2-1
D: TRBD2
CDR3: CASSDPLLRGGRYNEQFF
DNA: TGCGCCAGCAGTGATCCTTTACTGAGGGGCGGGAGATACAATGAGCAGTTCTTC

size: NA
V: TRBV28
J: TRBJ1-4
D: TRBD1
CDR3: CASSYTGTGYNEKLFF
DNA: TGTGCCAGCAGTTATACCGGGACAGGGTATAATGAAAAACTGTTTTTT

size: NA
V: TRBV19
J: TRBJ2-2
D: TRBD1
CDR3: CASTDRGRSGELFF
DNA: TGTGCCAGTACGGACAGGGGGAGGTCCGGGGAGCTGTTTTTT

size: NA
V: TRBV7-2
J: TRBJ2-7
D: NA
CDR3: CASSLRTGSYEQYF
DNA: TGTGCCAGCAGCTTAAGAACAGGGAGCTACGAGCAGTACTTC

size: once
V: TRBV27
J: TRBJ2-3
D: NA
CDR3: CASSYGRDTQYF
DNA: TGTGCCAGCAGTTACGGACGAGATACGCAGTATTTT

size: NA
V: TRBV28
J: TRBJ2-2
D: NA
CDR3: CASSLSRASTGELFF
DNA: TGTGCCAGCAGTTTATCCAGGGCTAGCACCGGGGAGCTGTTTTTT

size: NA
V: TRBV6-1
J: TRBJ2-5
D: TRBD1
CDR3: CASSELIGQGGETQYF
DNA: TGTGCCAGCAGTGAATTGATTGGACAGGGAGGAGAGACCCAGTACTTC

size: NA
V: TRBV30
J: TRBJ1-1
D: NA
CDR3: CAWSGQANTEAFF
DNA: TGTGCCTGGAGTGGACAGGCGAACACTGAAGCTTTCTTT

size: NA
V: TRBV4-1
J: TRBJ1-3
D: NA
CDR3: CASSQVTGTGNTIYF
DNA: TGCGCCAGCAGCCAAGTGACAGGTACTGGAAACACCATATATTTT

size: NA
V: TRBV11-3
J: TRBJ2-5
D: TRBD2
CDR3: CASSFGLAGAGTQYF
DNA: TGTGCCAGCAGCTTCGGACTAGCGGGGGCCGGGACCCAGTACTTC

size: NA
V: TRBV5-1
J: TRBJ2-1
D: NA
CDR3: CASSPRGASYNEQFF
DNA: TGCGCCAGCAGCCCCCGAGGGGCAAGTTACAATGAGCAGTTCTTC

size: NA
V: TRBV25-1
J: TRBJ1-5
D: NA
CDR3: CASSEYTANQPQHF
DNA: TGTGCCAGCAGTGAATATACAGCTAATCAGCCCCAGCATTTT

size: NA
V: TRBV4-1
J: TRBJ2-3
D: NA
CDR3: CASGPGLQSADTQYF
DNA: TGCGCCAGCGGACCGGGACTCCAGTCAGCAGATACGCAGTATTTT

size: NA
V: TRBV7-6
J: TRBJ2-2
D: TRBD2
CDR3: CASSLRLAGPGELFF
DNA: TGTGCCAGCAGCTTAAGGCTAGCGGGTCCCGGGGAGCTGTTTTTT

size: NA
V: TRBV27
J: TRBJ2-7
D: TRBD1
CDR3: CASSFRRGTFYEQYF
DNA: TGTGCCAGCAGTTTCCGCAGGGGGACCTTCTACGAGCAGTACTTC

size: NA
V: TRBV11-3
J: TRBJ2-1
D: NA
CDR3: CASSRGKARNEQFF
DNA: TGTGCCAGCAGCCGTGGGAAGGCCCGCAATGAGCAGTTCTTC

size: NA
V: TRBV25-1
J: TRBJ2-5
D: TRBD1
CDR3: CASSGAGTGGETQYF
DNA: TGTGCCAGCAGTGGGGCCGGGACAGGGGGAGAGACCCAGTACTTC

size: NA
V: TRBV18
J: TRBJ2-7
D: NA
CDR3: CASSPEEHEQYF
DNA: TGTGCCAGCTCACCGGAAGAACACGAGCAGTACTTC

size: NA
V: TRBV7-3
J: TRBJ2-5
D: NA
CDR3: CASSPEGGQETQYF
DNA: TGTGCCAGCAGCCCCGAGGGAGGTCAAGAGACCCAGTACTTC

size: NA
V: TRBV18
J: TRBJ2-7
D: TRBD1
CDR3: CASSPPGQDSKEQYF
DNA: TGTGCCAGCTCACCACCAGGACAGGATTCTAAGGAGCAGTACTTC

size: few
V: TRBV30
J: TRBJ2-2
D: TRBD2
CDR3: CAWSNVAGSNTGELFF
DNA: TGTGCCTGGAGTAACGTAGCGGGGTCGAACACCGGGGAGCTGTTTTTT

size: NA
V: TRBV11-2
J: TRBJ2-7
D: TRBD2
CDR3: CASRQTSGRSYEQYF
DNA: TGTGCCAGCAGGCAGACTAGCGGTCGCTCCTACGAGCAGTACTTC

size: NA
V: TRBV5-5
J: TRBJ2-5
D: NA
CDR3: CASSDLWGLALETQYF
DNA: TGTGCCAGCTCTGACCTATGGGGCCTCGCGTTAGAGACCCAGTACTTC

size: NA
V: TRBV11-3
J: TRBJ2-2
D: NA
CDR3: CASSVGGRTNTGELFF
DNA: TGTGCCAGCAGCGTGGGTGGCAGGACTAACACCGGGGAGCTGTTTTTT

size: NA
V: TRBV6-5
J: TRBJ2-7
D: NA
CDR3: CASSYITAALSEQYF
DNA: TGTGCCAGCAGTTACATAACAGCCGCTCTTTCCGAGCAGTACTTC

size: NA
V: TRBV5-1
J: TRBJ2-3
D: TRBD2
CDR3: CASSSLAGTSTDTQYF
DNA: TGCGCCAGCAGCTCCTTAGCGGGGACCAGCACAGATACGCAGTATTTT

size: NA
V: TRBV30
J: TRBJ1-3
D: NA
CDR3: CAWDTGAGNTIYF
DNA: TGTGCCTGGGACACGGGGGCGGGAAACACCATATATTTT

size: NA
V: TRBV18
J: TRBJ1-1
D: NA
CDR3: CASARTANTEAFF
DNA: TGTGCCAGCGCCCGGACAGCGAACACTGAAGCTTTCTTT

size: few
V: TRBV5-1
J: TRBJ1-2
D: TRBD1
CDR3: CASSRWTGDGNYGYTF
DNA: TGCGCCAGCAGCCGTTGGACAGGGGATGGTAACTATGGCTACACCTTC

size: NA
V: TRBV5-4
J: TRBJ1-5
D: NA
CDR3: CASSLRPGPQHF
DNA: TGTGCCAGCAGCTTGCGTCCGGGGCCCCAGCATTTT

size: NA
V: TRBV11-2
J: TRBJ2-3
D: TRBD2
CDR3: CASSSRAGGNTDTQYF
DNA: TGTGCCAGCAGCTCCCGAGCGGGAGGTAACACAGATACGCAGTATTTT

size: NA
V: TRBV28
J: TRBJ2-7
D: NA
CDR3: CASTPSLGASYEQYF
DNA: TGTGCCAGCACCCCATCCTTGGGGGCGTCCTACGAGCAGTACTTC

size: NA
V: TRBV6-1
J: TRBJ2-7
D: NA
CDR3: CASSEKAYEQYF
DNA: TGTGCCAGCAGTGAAAAAGCTTACGAGCAGTACTTC

size: NA
V: TRBV18
J: TRBJ1-6
D: NA
CDR3: CASSPPQGLGSPLHF
DNA: TGTGCCAGCTCACCACCGCAGGGACTGGGATCACCCCTCCACTTT

size: NA
V: TRBV7-3
J: TRBJ2-3
D: NA
CDR3: CASSLVGGSTDTQYF
DNA: TGTGCCAGCAGCTTAGTGGGAGGAAGCACAGATACGCAGTATTTT